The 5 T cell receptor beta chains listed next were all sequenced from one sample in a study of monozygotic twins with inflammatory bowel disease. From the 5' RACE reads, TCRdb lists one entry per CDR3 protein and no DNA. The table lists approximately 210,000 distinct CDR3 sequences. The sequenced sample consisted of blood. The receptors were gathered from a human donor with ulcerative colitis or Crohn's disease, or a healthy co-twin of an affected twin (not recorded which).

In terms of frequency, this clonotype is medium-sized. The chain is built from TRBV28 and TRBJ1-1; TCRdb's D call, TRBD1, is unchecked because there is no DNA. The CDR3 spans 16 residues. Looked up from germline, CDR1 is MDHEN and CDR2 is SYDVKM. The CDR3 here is CASSLFKGTPYLSAFF.

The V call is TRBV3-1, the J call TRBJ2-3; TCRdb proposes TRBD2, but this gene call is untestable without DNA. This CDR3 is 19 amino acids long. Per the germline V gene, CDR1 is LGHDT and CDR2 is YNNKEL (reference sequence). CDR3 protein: CASSHSLAGLTPSVDTQYF.

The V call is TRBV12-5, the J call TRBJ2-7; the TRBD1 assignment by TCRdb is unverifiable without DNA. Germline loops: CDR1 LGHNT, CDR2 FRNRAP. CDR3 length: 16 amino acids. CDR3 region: CASGFRGPQFSYEQYF.

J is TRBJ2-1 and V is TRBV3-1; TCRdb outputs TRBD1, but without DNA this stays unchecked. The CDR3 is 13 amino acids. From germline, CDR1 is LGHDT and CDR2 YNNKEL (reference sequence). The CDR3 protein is CASSLGQGARQFF.

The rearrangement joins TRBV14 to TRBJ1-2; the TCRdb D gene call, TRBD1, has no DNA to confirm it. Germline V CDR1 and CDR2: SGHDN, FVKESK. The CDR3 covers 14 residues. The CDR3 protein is CASSVPGQAYGYTF.